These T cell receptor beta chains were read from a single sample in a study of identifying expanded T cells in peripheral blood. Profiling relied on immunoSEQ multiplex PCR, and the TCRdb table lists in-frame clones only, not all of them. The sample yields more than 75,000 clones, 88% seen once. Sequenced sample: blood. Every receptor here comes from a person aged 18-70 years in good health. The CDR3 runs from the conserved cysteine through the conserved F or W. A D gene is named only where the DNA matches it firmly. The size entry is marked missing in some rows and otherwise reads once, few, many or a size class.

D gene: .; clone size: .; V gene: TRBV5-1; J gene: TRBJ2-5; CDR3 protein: CASSLTLGLEETQYF; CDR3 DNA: TGCGCCAGCAGCTTGACTTTAGGATTGGAGGAGACCCAGTACTTC
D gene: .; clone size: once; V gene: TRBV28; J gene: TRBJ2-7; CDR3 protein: CASSPPLGGQYF; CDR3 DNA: TGTGCCAGCAGTCCGCCCCTTGGTGGGCAGTACTTC
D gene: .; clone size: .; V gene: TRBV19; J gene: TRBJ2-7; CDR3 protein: CASSIAETGSYEQYF; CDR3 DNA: TGTGCCAGTAGTATAGCGGAGACAGGCTCCTACGAGCAGTACTTC
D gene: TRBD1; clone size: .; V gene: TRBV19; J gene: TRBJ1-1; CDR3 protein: CASSHPPGQLNTEAFF; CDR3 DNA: TGTGCCAGTAGTCACCCACCGGGACAGTTGAACACTGAAGCTTTCTTT
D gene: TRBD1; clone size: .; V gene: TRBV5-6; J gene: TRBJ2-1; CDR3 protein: CASSQMDRVINEQFF; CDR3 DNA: TGTGCCAGCAGCCAAATGGACAGGGTAATCAATGAGCAGTTCTTC
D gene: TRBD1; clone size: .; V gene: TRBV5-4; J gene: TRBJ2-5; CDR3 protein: CASSLGTAQETQYF; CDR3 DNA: TGTGCCAGCAGCCTGGGGACAGCACAAGAGACCCAGTACTTC
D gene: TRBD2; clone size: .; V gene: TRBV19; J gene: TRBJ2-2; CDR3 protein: CASSLGLAANTGELFF; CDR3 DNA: TGTGCCAGTAGTTTGGGACTAGCGGCGAACACCGGGGAGCTGTTTTTT
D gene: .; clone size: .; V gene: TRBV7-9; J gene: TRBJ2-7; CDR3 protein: CASSPNYEQYF; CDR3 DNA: TGTGCCAGCAGCCCCAACTACGAGCAGTACTTC
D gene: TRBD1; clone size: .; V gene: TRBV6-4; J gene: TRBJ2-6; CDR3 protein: CASSPLTGSSGANVLTF; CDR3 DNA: TGTGCCAGCAGTCCCCTGACAGGGAGCTCTGGGGCCAACGTCCTGACTTTC
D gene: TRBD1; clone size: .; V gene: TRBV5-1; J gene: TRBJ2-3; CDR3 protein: CASSSGQGTDTQYF; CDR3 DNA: TGCGCCAGCAGCTCTGGACAGGGCACAGATACGCAGTATTTT
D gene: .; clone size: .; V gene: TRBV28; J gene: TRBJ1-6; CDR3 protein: CASSPPPPDTKPLHF; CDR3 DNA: TGTGCCAGCAGTCCACCCCCTCCGGACACCAAGCCCCTCCACTTT
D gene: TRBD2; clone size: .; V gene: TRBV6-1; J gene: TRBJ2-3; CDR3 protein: CASSVGLAGVTLDTQYF; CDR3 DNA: TGTGCCAGCAGTGTAGGATTAGCGGGAGTAACGCTAGATACGCAGTATTTT
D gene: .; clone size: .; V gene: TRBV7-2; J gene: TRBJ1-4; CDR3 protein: CASSPGWGGLNEKLFF; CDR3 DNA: TGTGCCAGCAGCCCAGGGTGGGGGGGCCTTAATGAAAAACTGTTTTTT
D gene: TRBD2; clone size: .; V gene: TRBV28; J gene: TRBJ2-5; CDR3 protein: CASSLSPSGSQETQYF; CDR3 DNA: TGTGCCAGCAGTTTAAGTCCTAGCGGGTCCCAAGAGACCCAGTACTTC
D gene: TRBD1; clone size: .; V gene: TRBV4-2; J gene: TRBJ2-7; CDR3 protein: CASSQDLRDRLSNEQYF; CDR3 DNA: TGTGCCAGCAGCCAAGATCTCCGGGACAGGCTAAGCAACGAGCAGTACTTC
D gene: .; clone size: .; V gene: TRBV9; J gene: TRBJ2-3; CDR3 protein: CASSVRASGTDTQYF; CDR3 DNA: TGTGCCAGCAGCGTACGAGCTAGCGGCACAGATACGCAGTATTTT
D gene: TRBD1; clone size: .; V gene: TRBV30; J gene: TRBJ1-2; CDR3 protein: CAWSPDRGYGYTF; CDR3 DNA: TGTGCCTGGAGCCCCGACAGGGGCTATGGCTACACCTTC
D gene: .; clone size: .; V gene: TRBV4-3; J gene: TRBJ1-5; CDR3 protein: CASSQDWGNQPQHF; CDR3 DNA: TGCGCCAGCAGCCAAGATTGGGGGAATCAGCCCCAGCATTTT
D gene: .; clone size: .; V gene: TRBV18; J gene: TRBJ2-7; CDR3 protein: CASSKADSSYEQYF; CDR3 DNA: TGTGCCAGCTCCAAGGCTGACAGCTCCTACGAGCAGTACTTC
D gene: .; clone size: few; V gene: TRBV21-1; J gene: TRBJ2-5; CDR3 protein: CASSKPSERIRAPSSTQYF; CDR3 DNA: TGTGCCAGCAGCAAACCATCGGAGAGGATTAGGGCCCCCTCGTCGACCCAGTACTTC
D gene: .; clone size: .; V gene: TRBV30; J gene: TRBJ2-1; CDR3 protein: CAWSVSGDNEQFF; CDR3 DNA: TGTGCCTGGAGTGTATCGGGGGACAATGAGCAGTTCTTC
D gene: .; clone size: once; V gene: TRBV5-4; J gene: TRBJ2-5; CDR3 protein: CASSLARSPETQYF; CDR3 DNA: TGTGCCAGCAGCTTAGCCAGGAGCCCGGAGACCCAGTACTTC
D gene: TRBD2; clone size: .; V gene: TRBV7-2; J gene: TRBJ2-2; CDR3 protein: CASSPLGLAVNTGELFF; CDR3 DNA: TGTGCCAGCAGCCCTCTCGGACTAGCGGTTAACACCGGGGAGCTGTTTTTT
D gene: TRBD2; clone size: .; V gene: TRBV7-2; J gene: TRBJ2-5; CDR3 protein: CASSLYGGETQYF; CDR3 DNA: TGTGCCAGCAGCTTATACGGGGGGGAGACCCAGTACTTC
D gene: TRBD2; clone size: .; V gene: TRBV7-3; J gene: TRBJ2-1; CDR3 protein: CASSSTGTSRPEQFF; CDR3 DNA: TGTGCCAGCAGCTCCACCGGGACTAGCAGGCCTGAGCAGTTCTTC
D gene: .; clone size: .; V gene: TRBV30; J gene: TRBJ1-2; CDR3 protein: CACQGATNYGYTF; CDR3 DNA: TGTGCCTGCCAGGGTGCGACTAACTATGGCTACACCTTC
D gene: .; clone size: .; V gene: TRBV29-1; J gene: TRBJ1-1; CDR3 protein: CSVARTDRTEAFF; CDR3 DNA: TGCAGCGTTGCCCGGACAGATCGCACTGAAGCTTTCTTT
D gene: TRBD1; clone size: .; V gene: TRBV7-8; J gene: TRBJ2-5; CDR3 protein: CASSGGQGVETQYF; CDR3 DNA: TGTGCCAGCAGCGGCGGACAGGGGGTAGAGACCCAGTACTTC
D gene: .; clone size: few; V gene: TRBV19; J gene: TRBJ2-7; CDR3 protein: CATQEGRYEQYF; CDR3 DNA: TGTGCCACCCAGGAGGGGAGGTACGAGCAGTACTTC
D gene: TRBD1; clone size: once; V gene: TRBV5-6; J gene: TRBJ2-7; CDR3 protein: CASSLAVGTGVYEQYF; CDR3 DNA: TGTGCCAGCAGCTTGGCCGTGGGGACAGGGGTCTACGAGCAGTACTTC
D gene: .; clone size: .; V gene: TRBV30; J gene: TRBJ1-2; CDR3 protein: CAWRPAGFYGYTF; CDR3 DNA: TGTGCCTGGAGGCCTGCAGGGTTTTATGGCTACACCTTC
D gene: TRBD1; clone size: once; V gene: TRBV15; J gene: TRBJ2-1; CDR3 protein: CATRRTRDRVNEQFF; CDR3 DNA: TGTGCCACCAGAAGGACCCGAGACAGGGTCAATGAGCAGTTCTTC
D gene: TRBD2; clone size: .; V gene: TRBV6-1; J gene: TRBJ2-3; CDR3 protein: CASSETSGSLYTQYF; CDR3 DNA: TGTGCCAGCAGTGAAACTAGCGGGAGCTTGTATACGCAGTATTTT
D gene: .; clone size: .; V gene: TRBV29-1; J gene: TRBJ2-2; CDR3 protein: CSVANTGELFF; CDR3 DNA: TGCAGCGTTGCTAACACCGGGGAGCTGTTTTTT
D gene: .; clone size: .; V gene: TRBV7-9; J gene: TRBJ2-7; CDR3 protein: CASSPLNEQYF; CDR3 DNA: TGTGCCAGCAGCCCTCTCAACGAGCAGTACTTC
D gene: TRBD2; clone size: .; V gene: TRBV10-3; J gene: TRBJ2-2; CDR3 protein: CAISERTSANTGELFF; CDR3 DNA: TGTGCCATCAGTGAACGGACTAGCGCTAACACCGGGGAGCTGTTTTTT
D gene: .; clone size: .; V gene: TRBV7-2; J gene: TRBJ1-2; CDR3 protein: CASSSPTGLQGYTF; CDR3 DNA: TGTGCCAGCAGCTCCCCGACAGGTTTGCAGGGCTACACCTTC
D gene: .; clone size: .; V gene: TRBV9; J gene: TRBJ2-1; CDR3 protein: CASSVASRTSSYNEQFF; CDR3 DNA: TGTGCCAGCAGCGTAGCATCCAGGACGAGCTCCTACAATGAGCAGTTCTTC
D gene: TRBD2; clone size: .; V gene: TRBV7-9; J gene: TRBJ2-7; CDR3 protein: CASSLTPGGGTYEQYF; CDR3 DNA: TGTGCCAGCAGCTTAACACCCGGGGGGGGAACCTACGAGCAGTACTTC
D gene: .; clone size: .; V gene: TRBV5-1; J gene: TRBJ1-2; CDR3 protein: CASSQGGVDGYTF; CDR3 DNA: TGCGCCAGCAGCCAGGGAGGAGTCGATGGCTACACCTTC
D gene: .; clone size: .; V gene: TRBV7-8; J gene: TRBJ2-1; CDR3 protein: CASSHQSSVFPWNEQFF; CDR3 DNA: TGTGCCAGCAGCCATCAGAGTAGCGTTTTCCCGTGGAATGAGCAGTTCTTC
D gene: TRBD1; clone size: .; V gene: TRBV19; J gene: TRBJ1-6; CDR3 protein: CASRTGGNSPLHF; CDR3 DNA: TGTGCCAGTAGGACAGGGGGCAATTCACCCCTCCACTTT
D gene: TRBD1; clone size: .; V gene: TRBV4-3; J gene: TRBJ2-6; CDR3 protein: CASSQRETGAGANVLTF; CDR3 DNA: TGCGCCAGCAGCCAGAGGGAGACAGGGGCTGGGGCCAACGTCCTGACTTTC
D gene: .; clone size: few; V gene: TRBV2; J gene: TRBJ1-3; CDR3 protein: CASSEFVRSSGNTIYF; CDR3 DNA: TGTGCCAGCAGTGAATTTGTTCGGAGCTCTGGAAACACCATATATTTT
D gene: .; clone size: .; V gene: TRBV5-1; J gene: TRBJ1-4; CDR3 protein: CASSLTATNEKLFF; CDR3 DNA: TGCGCCAGCAGCTTGACAGCAACTAATGAAAAACTGTTTTTT
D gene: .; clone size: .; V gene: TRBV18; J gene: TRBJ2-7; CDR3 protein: CASSPEKTEYYEQYF; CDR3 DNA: TGTGCCAGCTCCCCAGAGAAGACGGAGTACTACGAGCAGTACTTC
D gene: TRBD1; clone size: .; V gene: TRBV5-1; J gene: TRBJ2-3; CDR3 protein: CASSGTGTDTQYF; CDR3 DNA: TGCGCCAGCTCCGGGACAGGCACAGATACGCAGTATTTT
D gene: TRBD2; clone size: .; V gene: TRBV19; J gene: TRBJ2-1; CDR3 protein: CASSTGTSSNNEQFF; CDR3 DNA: TGTGCCAGTAGTACCGGGACTAGCAGTAACAATGAGCAGTTCTTC
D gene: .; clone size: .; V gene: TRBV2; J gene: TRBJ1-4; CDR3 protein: CASSVSGKLFF; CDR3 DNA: TGTGCCAGCAGTGTTTCGGGAAAACTGTTTTTT
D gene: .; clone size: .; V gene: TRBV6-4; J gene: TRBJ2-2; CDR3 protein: CASSDGGNTGELFF; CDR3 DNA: TGTGCCAGCAGTGATGGGGGGAACACCGGGGAGCTGTTTTTT
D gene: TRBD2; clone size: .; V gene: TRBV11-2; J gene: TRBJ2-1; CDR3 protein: CASRPTSGGGEQFF; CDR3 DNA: TGTGCCAGCAGGCCCACTAGCGGGGGGGGTGAGCAGTTCTTC
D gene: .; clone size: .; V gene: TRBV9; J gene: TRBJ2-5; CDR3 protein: CASSVASGQETQYF; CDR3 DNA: TGTGCCAGCAGCGTAGCGTCAGGCCAAGAGACCCAGTACTTC
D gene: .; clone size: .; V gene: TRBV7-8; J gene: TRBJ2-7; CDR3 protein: CASSPSYEQYF; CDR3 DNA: TGTGCCAGCAGCCCCTCCTACGAGCAGTACTTC
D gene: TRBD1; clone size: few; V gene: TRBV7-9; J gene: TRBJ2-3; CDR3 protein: CASSFSSSGTGTDTQYF; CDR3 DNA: TGTGCCAGCAGCTTCTCTTCCTCCGGGACAGGAACAGATACGCAGTATTTT
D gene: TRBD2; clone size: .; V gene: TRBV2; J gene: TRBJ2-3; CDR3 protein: CASKGTGGRDTQYF; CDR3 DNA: TGTGCCAGCAAGGGAACGGGGGGGAGAGATACGCAGTATTTT
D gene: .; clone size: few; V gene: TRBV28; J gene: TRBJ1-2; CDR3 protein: CASRGPTGLANYGYTF; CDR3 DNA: TGTGCCAGCAGGGGGCCTACAGGGTTAGCTAACTATGGCTACACCTTC
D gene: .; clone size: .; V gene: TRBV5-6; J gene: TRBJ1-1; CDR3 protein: CASSLSGATTEAFF; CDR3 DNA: TGTGCCAGCAGCTTGTCGGGGGCGACCACTGAAGCTTTCTTT
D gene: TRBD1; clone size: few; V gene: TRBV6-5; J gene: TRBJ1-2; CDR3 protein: CASRTGTDYGYTF; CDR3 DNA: TGTGCCAGCAGGACCGGGACAGACTATGGCTACACCTTC
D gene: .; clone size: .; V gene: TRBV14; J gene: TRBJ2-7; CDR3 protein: CASSQDSISYEQYF; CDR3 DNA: TGTGCCAGCAGCCAAGATTCCATTTCCTACGAGCAGTACTTC